These T cell receptor beta chains were read from a single sample in a study of cytomegalovirus exposure and HLA in healthy donors. The protocol was immunoSEQ multiplex PCR, while the TCRdb copy is restricted to in-frame clones and leaves out a portion. The table lists about 160,000 clones, approximately 80% of them singletons. The specimen sequenced was PBMCs. Receptors were obtained from a man between 18 and 35 years old in good health and CMV-seropositive. Both conserved end residues are trimmed from each CDR3. Expanded clones get a size class; other rows say once, few or many, or leave the size out.

CDR3: ASSATGSSYNEQF; J: TRBJ2-1; V: TRBV5-5; size: few
CDR3: ASSQAGGGRSYEQY; J: TRBJ2-7; V: TRBV4-1; size: NA
CDR3: ASSLGGWRY; J: TRBJ2-7; V: TRBV7-9; size: NA
CDR3: ATSHGTALSGANVLT; J: TRBJ2-6; V: TRBV15; size: NA
CDR3: ASSPGPNTEAF; J: TRBJ1-1; V: TRBV18; size: NA
CDR3: ASSIGDGYT; J: TRBJ1-2; V: TRBV19; size: NA
CDR3: ASSFTESSPLH; J: TRBJ1-6; V: TRBV27; size: NA
CDR3: ASSGQGTDTQY; J: TRBJ2-3; V: TRBV6-5; size: NA
CDR3: ASSVDSGLSGTQY; J: TRBJ2-5; V: TRBV9; size: few
CDR3: ASSNAPSSYNEQF; J: TRBJ2-1; V: TRBV5-1; size: once
CDR3: ASSEAIGTGGTNEKLF; J: TRBJ1-4; V: TRBV6-1; size: NA
CDR3: ATSRGRQGLYNEQF; J: TRBJ2-1; V: TRBV15; size: NA
CDR3: ASSIGTSGSKNTQY; J: TRBJ2-3; V: TRBV19; size: NA
CDR3: ASSVDRGGLEQY; J: TRBJ2-7; V: TRBV11-2; size: once
CDR3: ASSLGWGGDTGELF; J: TRBJ2-2; V: TRBV7-2; size: NA
CDR3: ASSIDRSGSREQY; J: TRBJ2-7; V: TRBV19; size: NA
CDR3: ASSSQAGGPYEQY; J: TRBJ2-7; V: TRBV7-2; size: NA
CDR3: ASSPTGGNGELF; J: TRBJ2-2; V: TRBV5-1; size: NA
CDR3: ASRTDTEAF; J: TRBJ1-1; V: TRBV5-1; size: NA
CDR3: ASSPTGRNQPQH; J: TRBJ1-5; V: TRBV4-2; size: NA
CDR3: AWSPDRGPIKLF; J: TRBJ1-4; V: TRBV30; size: NA
CDR3: ASSLKGTWEAF; J: TRBJ1-1; V: TRBV5-1; size: NA
CDR3: ASSTRDRDGSYEQY; J: TRBJ2-7; V: TRBV27; size: NA
CDR3: ASSPDSLYEQY; J: TRBJ2-7; V: TRBV18; size: NA
CDR3: ASSLTFSLGKLF; J: TRBJ1-4; V: TRBV5-8; size: NA
CDR3: ASRSLGQGNNEQF; J: TRBJ2-1; V: TRBV19; size: NA
CDR3: ASSATVLGKSANTEAF; J: TRBJ1-1; V: TRBV9; size: NA
CDR3: ASGLVTGGDTQY; J: TRBJ2-3; V: TRBV12-5; size: once
CDR3: ASSLGQGSNEKLF; J: TRBJ1-4; V: TRBV5-4; size: NA
CDR3: ASSLAGTGYEQY; J: TRBJ2-7; V: TRBV5-6; size: NA
CDR3: ASSLGQNYNEQF; J: TRBJ2-1; V: TRBV5-1; size: few
CDR3: ASSESRGMTEAF; J: TRBJ1-1; V: TRBV25-1; size: few
CDR3: ATSRGRGYEQF; J: TRBJ2-1; V: TRBV15; size: NA
CDR3: ASSEVAWGREAF; J: TRBJ1-1; V: TRBV6-4; size: NA
CDR3: ASSLWGGRGYT; J: TRBJ1-2; V: TRBV28; size: NA
CDR3: ASSLPGRRTSGSFYEQY; J: TRBJ2-7; V: TRBV27; size: NA
CDR3: ASSASGRAEWNEQF; J: TRBJ2-1; V: TRBV6-1; size: NA
CDR3: ASSQVSGEQY; J: TRBJ2-7; V: TRBV6-1; size: NA
CDR3: ASSLAGARGAYEQY; J: TRBJ2-7; V: TRBV5-4; size: few
CDR3: ASSLSTRPTGGDEQY; J: TRBJ2-7; V: TRBV7-6; size: NA
CDR3: ASSFSVPSGSGEQY; J: TRBJ2-7; V: TRBV5-6; size: NA
CDR3: ASSPAGGREAF; J: TRBJ1-1; V: TRBV5-6; size: NA
CDR3: ASSLSDRRQGTIY; J: TRBJ1-3; V: TRBV6-5; size: NA
CDR3: ASRDRLAGTKEQF; J: TRBJ2-1; V: TRBV14; size: NA
CDR3: ASSLKGGANYYEQY; J: TRBJ2-7; V: TRBV5-1; size: NA
CDR3: AWTVTQGRNTIY; J: TRBJ1-3; V: TRBV30; size: NA
CDR3: ASTTQGQETQY; J: TRBJ2-5; V: TRBV7-9; size: NA
CDR3: ASSQGDEQF; J: TRBJ2-1; V: TRBV11-3; size: once
CDR3: ASSFGTSGGGKETQY; J: TRBJ2-5; V: TRBV7-2; size: NA
CDR3: ASSYLRQGLYEQY; J: TRBJ2-7; V: TRBV21-1; size: NA
CDR3: ASSNSKRESREQY; J: TRBJ2-7; V: TRBV21-1; size: once
CDR3: ASSDPGWNQPQH; J: TRBJ1-5; V: TRBV10-2; size: NA